Each of the 28 T cell receptor beta chains below was sequenced from the same sample in a study of cytomegalovirus exposure and HLA in healthy donors (dated by TCRdb to the late 2010s). Library prep was done by the immunoSEQ multiplex PCR assay. For the multiplex PCR, a mixture combining 60 forward primers for TCR Vbeta segments and 13 reverse primers for TCR Jbeta segments was used. TCRdb stores this immuneACCESS table with in-frame sequences only. Part of the clones is absent; in the studies checked, under half of the shortfall reflects unresolved V genes, and no reason is known for the rest. This sample lists 130,000 or so clones; 75% were detected once. The ten biggest clones cover 3.1% of the sample. The sample was PBMCs. All receptors come from a man in his thirties or forties in good health and CMV-seronegative.

V is TRBV27 and J is TRBJ2-7; 7 bases are a match to TRBD1. The CDR3 runs to 15 residues. The ends lost 4 bases at V and 2 bases at J; junction bases unmatched: 8. Looked up from germline, CDR1 is MNHEY and CDR2 is SMNVEV (reference sequence). CDR3 amino acids: CASSYRSGQAYEQYF. The CDR3 DNA reads TGTGCCAGCAGTTATAGGTCCGGACAGGCCTACGAGCAGTACTTC.

V usage is TRBV9 and J usage is TRBJ2-1; 10 bases match TRBD2. CDR1 is SGDLS and CDR2 is YYNGEE in the germline V gene. The CDR3 loop spans 17 amino acids. The J segment lost 7 bases and the V segment lost 0 bases, leaving 10 bases of the junction unmatched. The CDR3 spells CASSVALLAGRSNEQFF. The CDR3 bases are TGTGCCAGCAGCGTAGCCCTACTAGCGGGAAGGTCTAATGAGCAGTTCTTC.

V usage is TRBV10-3 and J usage is TRBJ2-2; the match to TRBD1 covers 7 bases. The CDR3 consists of 14 residues. The V and J ends lost 3 bases and 6 bases, in that order; junction bases with no gene match: 4. CDR1 is ENHRY, CDR2 SYGVKD, per germline. Here the CDR3 reads CAISDSGGPGELFF. The CDR3 bases are TGTGCCATCAGTGACTCAGGGGGACCCGGGGAGCTGTTTTTT.

The J gene is TRBJ2-7, the V gene TRBV30; tentatively, D is TRBD1 (5 bases). This CDR3 comprises 13 residues. The germline CDR1 and CDR2 sequences are GTSNPN and SVGIG (reference sequence). Trimming shortened V by 3 bases and J by 0 bases, and 9 bases separated the two germline ends. In nucleotides, the CDR3 is TGTGCCTGGAGGGCAGGGAACTCCTACGAGCAGTACTTC. Residues: CAWRAGNSYEQYF.

The chain carries TRBV27 and TRBJ2-7, with TRBD1 identical over 11 bases. V lost 5 bases to trimming and J lost 9 bases; unmatched junction nucleotides: 6. Germline CDR1 and CDR2: MNHEY and SMNVEV (reference sequence). CDR3 size: 13 residues. CDR3 DNA sequence: TGTGCCAGCAGTCCGGGACAGGGGGGTTTGCAGTACTTC. It is translated as CASSPGQGGLQYF.

This sequence joins TRBV7-6 and TRBJ1-4; D unresolved. In germline, CDR1 is SGHVS, CDR2 FNYEAQ. Trimming took off 8 bases at V and 7 bases at J, with 8 bases between the two ends. The CDR3 is 11 residues long. The CDR3 DNA reads TGTGCCAGCTCGATGAGTGAAAAACTGTTTTTT. Protein: CASSMSEKLFF.

The genes are TRBV29-1 and TRBJ1-1; D unclear. V lost 4 bases, J lost 1 base, and 4 bases lay in between. In germline, CDR1 is SQVTM, CDR2 ANQGSEA. CDR3 length equals 11 residues. CDR3 in amino acids: CSVAQNTEAFF. The CDR3 DNA sequence: TGCAGCGTTGCACAGAACACTGAAGCTTTCTTT.

The chain is built from TRBV7-9 and TRBJ2-7; 14 nucleotides match TRBD2. From germline, CDR1 is SEHNR and CDR2 FQNEAQ (reference sequence). CDR3 length: 17 residues. V shed 1 base and J 2 bases; nucleotides not matched to a gene: 4. In nucleotides, the CDR3 is TGTGCCAGCAGCTTAGTGCCGGGACTAGCGGGAGCCTACGAGCAGTACTTC. This encodes CASSLVPGLAGAYEQYF.

This rearrangement joins TRBV5-5 to TRBJ1-4; D gene uncertain. V dropped 5 bases and J dropped 0 bases, with 14 bases sitting between them. The CDR3 runs to 16 residues. Germline lookup yields CDR1 SGHKS and CDR2 YYEKEE (reference sequence). Written as DNA, the CDR3 is TGTGCCAGCAGATCCCTATCAAGTGCAACTAATGAAAAACTGTTTTTT. Amino acid sequence: CASRSLSSATNEKLFF.

The chain is built from TRBV5-6 and TRBJ1-4, with 7 bases that match TRBD1. This CDR3 spans 13 amino acids. V shed 2 bases, J shed 8 bases, and the junction held 3 bases outside the gene matches. Germline CDR1 and CDR2: SGHDT and YYEEEE. The CDR3 loop reads CASSFGTEEKLFF. CDR3 sequence (DNA): TGTGCCAGCAGCTTCGGGACAGAGGAAAAACTGTTTTTT.

V gene TRBV7-9 combines with J gene TRBJ1-3; TRBD1 matches 7 bases. Germline trimming cut 4 bases from V and 0 bases from J; bases unmatched to any gene: 6. CDR1 and CDR2 (germline): SEHNR, FQNEAQ (reference sequence). The CDR3 runs 16 residues. The DNA of the CDR3 is TGTGCCAGCAGCTCTGAAACAGGGGTCTCTGGAAACACCATATATTTT. It is translated as CASSSETGVSGNTIYF.

This clone was observed a handful of times. The rearrangement links TRBV18 to TRBJ1-2; unclear D gene. Per the germline V gene, CDR1 is KGHSH and CDR2 is LQKENI. The CDR3 has 12 amino acids. V lost 3 bases and J 4 bases, leaving 6 bases between the germline ends. CDR3 DNA: TGTGCCAGCTCACCTAGTAGCTATGGCTACACCTTC. Amino acid sequence: CASSPSSYGYTF.

This chain joins TRBV28 and TRBJ2-2; 10 bases match TRBD2. In germline, CDR1 is MDHEN, CDR2 SYDVKM. The CDR3 contains 16 residues. Losses at the gene ends were 5 bases for V and 2 bases for J; bases not matched to a gene: 5. The CDR3 loop reads CASSTGLAVNTGELFF. The CDR3 nucleotides read TGTGCCAGCAGTACCGGACTAGCGGTAAACACCGGGGAGCTGTTTTTT.

Only one count was recorded for this clone. The rearrangement uses TRBV5-1 and TRBJ2-1, with 9 bases matching TRBD2. CDR3 length: 13 residues. The V and J ends lost 6 bases and 7 bases, in that order; junction bases with no gene match: 5. Germline V gene data show CDR1 as SGHRS and CDR2 as YFSETQ. CDR3 DNA: TGCGCCAGCACCGATAGCGGGGGAAATGAGCAGTTCTTC. It yields the protein CASTDSGGNEQFF.

This chain links TRBV11-3 with TRBJ1-1; 9 bases map to TRBD1. CDR1 SGHNT and CDR2 YENEEA come from the germline V gene. The CDR3 is made up of 16 amino acids. V lost 5 bases to trimming and J lost 6 bases; unmatched junction nucleotides: 13. The CDR3, as DNA: TGTGCCAGCAGCCCAGGACAGGGGCGGTTTGGCGCTGAAGCTTTCTTT. Protein: CASSPGQGRFGAEAFF.

V is TRBV10-2 and J is TRBJ2-5; 9 bases align to TRBD2. Looked up from germline, CDR1 is WSHSY and CDR2 is SAAADI. This CDR3 spans 15 amino acids. V lost 3 bases to trimming and J lost 3 bases; unmatched junction nucleotides: 5. CDR3 coding DNA: TGCGCCAGCAGTGAAGGAGGACTAGCGAAAGAGACCCAGTACTTC. Translating it yields CASSEGGLAKETQYF.

The rearrangement uses TRBV6-4 and TRBJ2-3; D ambiguous. With 3 bases removed from V and 0 bases from J, the gap between germline ends came to 4 bases. Germline V gene sequence: CDR1 MRHNA, CDR2 SNTAGT. This CDR3 contains 13 residues. CDR3 residues: CASSEASTDTQYF. CDR3 sequence (DNA): TGTGCCAGCAGTGAAGCTAGCACAGATACGCAGTATTTT.

The rearrangement uses TRBV6-1 and TRBJ2-7; no firm D call. Per germline, CDR1 MNHNS and CDR2 SASEGT. V was trimmed by 2 bases and J by 0 bases, leaving 5 bases between them. This CDR3 is built from 13 residues. The CDR3 reads CASSESGSYEQYF. Written as DNA, the CDR3 is TGTGCCAGCAGTGAATCGGGCTCCTACGAGCAGTACTTC.

The chain employs TRBV5-4 and TRBJ2-7, with 9 bases lining up with TRBD1. J gave up 0 bases and V 0 bases, and 10 bases lay outside the gene matches. Germline-derived CDR1 and CDR2 are SGHNT and YYREEE (reference sequence). The CDR3 runs to 18 residues. The CDR3 sequence: CASSLGFPGQGISYEQYF. The CDR3 nucleotides are TGTGCCAGCAGCTTGGGGTTTCCGGGACAGGGAATCTCCTACGAGCAGTACTTC.

The chain links TRBV2 to TRBJ2-2, with a tentative D call TRBD2 (6 bases). Germline V gene sequence: CDR1 SNHLY, CDR2 FYNNEI. Trimming removed 7 bases from V and 3 bases from J, with 15 bases in between. This CDR3 spans 15 amino acids. CDR3 amino acids: CASKGLLIDTGELFF. Here the CDR3 DNA reads TGTGCCAGCAAGGGACTCTTAATCGACACCGGGGAGCTGTTTTTT.

This clone was seen only once. In nucleotides, the CDR3 is TGTGCCATCAGTGAGAGTAGCGGACGAGATACGCAGTATTTT. This gives the protein CAISESSGRDTQYF. The chain links TRBV10-3 to TRBJ2-3; D perhaps matches TRBD2 (6 bases). Trimming left V 2 bases short and J 5 bases short, with 11 bases between. This CDR3 contains 14 residues. Germline V gives CDR1 ENHRY, CDR2 SYGVKD.

This clone was picked up a small number of times. CDR3 sequence (DNA): TGTGCCAGCAGCATTACAGGGGTTGGAAACACCATATATTTT. Translating gives CASSITGVGNTIYF. The chain joins TRBV7-2 to TRBJ1-3; 7 nucleotides line up with TRBD1. Germline V gives CDR1 SGHTA, CDR2 FQGNSA. CDR3 length: 14 residues. V lost 5 bases to trimming and J lost 3 bases; unmatched junction nucleotides: 4.

The rearrangement joins TRBV28 to TRBJ2-5; 10 bases match TRBD2. Germline lookup yields CDR1 MDHEN and CDR2 SYDVKM. The CDR3 totals 18 residues. V lost 2 bases to trimming and J lost 5 bases; unmatched junction nucleotides: 14. The CDR3 DNA is TGTGCCAGCAGTTTAGGTATTGGAGCGGGAGGGCTGAGGGAGACCCAGTACTTC. Translation gives CASSLGIGAGGLRETQYF. Variable domain in full (rest from reference TRBV28 and TRBJ2-5): DVKVTQSSRYLVKRTGEKVFLECVQDMDHENMFWYRQDPGLGLRLIYFSYDVKMKEKGDIPEGYSVSREKKERFSLILESASTNQTSMYLCASSLGIGAGGLRETQYFGPGTRLLVL.

The chain has TRBV5-1 and TRBJ2-3; D uncertain. V dropped 1 base and J dropped 2 bases, with 17 bases sitting between them. CDR3 length: 17 amino acids. Looked up from germline, CDR1 is SGHRS and CDR2 is YFSETQ. The CDR3 reads CASSLLGYPSNTDTQYF. The DNA for the CDR3 is TGCGCCAGCAGCTTGTTGGGCTACCCATCGAACACAGATACGCAGTATTTT.

Comments on this clone: Its ends do not fully match the called genes, so a read error is possible. The chain employs TRBV7-7 and TRBJ2-5, with D maybe TRBD2 (6 bases). Germline values: CDR1 SSHAT, CDR2 FNYEAQ (reference sequence). The CDR3 extends over 16 amino acids. The CDR3 DNA reads as TGTGCTAGCAGTCCGGGGACTCAGCTTAAGGGAGAGACCCAGTACTTC. As protein: CASSPGTQLKGETQYF.

The chain links TRBV5-6 to TRBJ2-3, with D maybe TRBD2 (5 bases). The germline V and J ends were trimmed by 6 bases and 2 bases, with 10 bases remaining between them. This CDR3 contains 13 residues. Germline V CDR1 and CDR2: SGHDT, YYEEEE. The chain's CDR3 is CASTSEVTDTQYF. CDR3 in DNA: TGTGCCAGCACCTCGGAGGTCACAGATACGCAGTATTTT.

The chain combines TRBV10-3 with TRBJ1-5, with TRBD1 matching over 7 bases. Trimming removed 8 bases from V and 6 bases from J; junction bases left unmatched: 7. The CDR3 is made up of 13 amino acids. Germline V gene lookup returns CDR1 ENHRY and CDR2 SYGVKD. The CDR3 nucleotides are TGTGCCATCGGACAGGAAGCTGCTCAGCCCCAGCATTTT. Translated, it gives CAIGQEAAQPQHF.

The gene calls are TRBV18 and TRBJ2-1, with TRBD2 identical over 8 bases. Germline loops: CDR1 KGHSH, CDR2 LQKENI. Trimming at V came to 6 bases and at J to 5 bases, leaving 6 bases not matched to a gene. The CDR3 has 14 amino acids. This chain's CDR3 is CASSPRGGHNEQFF. Written as DNA, the CDR3 is TGTGCCAGCTCCCCTCGGGGGGGTCACAATGAGCAGTTCTTC.